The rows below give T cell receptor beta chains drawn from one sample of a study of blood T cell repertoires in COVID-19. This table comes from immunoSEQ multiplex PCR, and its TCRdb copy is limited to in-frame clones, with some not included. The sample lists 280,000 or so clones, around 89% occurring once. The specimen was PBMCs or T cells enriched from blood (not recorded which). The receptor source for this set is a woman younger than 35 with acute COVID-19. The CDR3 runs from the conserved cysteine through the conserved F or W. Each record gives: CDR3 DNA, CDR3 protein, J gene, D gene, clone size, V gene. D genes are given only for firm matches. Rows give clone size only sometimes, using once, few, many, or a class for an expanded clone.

TGCGCCAGCAGCCAAGATCGGACAGGTGAAACTAATGAAAAACTGTTTTTT | CASSQDRTGETNEKLFF | TRBJ1-4 | TRBD1 | - | TRBV4-1
TGTGCCAGCAGCTATGTCGGAGGGGACGCCGAGCAGTACTTC | CASSYVGGDAEQYF | TRBJ2-7 | - | - | TRBV28
TGTGCCAGTAGTAAGCAGGGGGCGGGCAATCAGCCCCAGCATTTT | CASSKQGAGNQPQHF | TRBJ1-5 | TRBD1 | - | TRBV19
TGTGCCTGGAGTGTACAGGTCTGGGAGCAGTACTTC | CAWSVQVWEQYF | TRBJ2-7 | - | - | TRBV30
TGTGCCAGCAGTCCCCTCCCGGGACAGGGTAAGTTGAACACTGAAGCTTTCTTT | CASSPLPGQGKLNTEAFF | TRBJ1-1 | TRBD1 | - | TRBV28
TGCAGCGCCGCCGGGACTAGCAGAAACAATGAGCAGTTCTTC | CSAAGTSRNNEQFF | TRBJ2-1 | TRBD2 | - | TRBV29-1
TGCGCCAGCAGCGAGGACAGGCTTTACGAGCAGTACTTC | CASSEDRLYEQYF | TRBJ2-7 | TRBD1 | - | TRBV4-1
TGTGCCAGCAGCTTAGCTGATGGAGGATGGGGACAGGGGGCGAGGGAGACCCAGTACTTC | CASSLADGGWGQGARETQYF | TRBJ2-5 | TRBD1 | - | TRBV7-6
TGTGCCAGCAGCACCCAAAGGGCGTCGGGGAATAGCTCTCCGTTCTACGAGCAGTACTTC | CASSTQRASGNSSPFYEQYF | TRBJ2-7 | - | - | TRBV21-1
TGTGCCAGCAGCTTAGCATGGGTCGGGGCTAGCGGGACCTACAATGAGCAGTTCTTC | CASSLAWVGASGTYNEQFF | TRBJ2-1 | TRBD2 | - | TRBV7-9
TGTGCCAGCAGCGGATTACGGGGGGGCACAGATACGCAGTATTTT | CASSGLRGGTDTQYF | TRBJ2-3 | TRBD2 | - | TRBV9
TGTGCCAGCAGCCCCCGGGACAGGGGGGATGAGCAGTTCTTC | CASSPRDRGDEQFF | TRBJ2-1 | TRBD1 | - | TRBV7-3
TGTGCCAGCCACACACGGGGTGGCAATCAGCCCCAGCATTTT | CASHTRGGNQPQHF | TRBJ1-5 | - | - | TRBV19
TGTGCCACCAGCTCGCAGAGGTTAAGAGACAATGAGCAGTTCTTC | CATSSQRLRDNEQFF | TRBJ2-1 | - | - | TRBV15
TGTGCCAGCAGCACAGGCTACAATGAGCAGTTCTTC | CASSTGYNEQFF | TRBJ2-1 | - | - | TRBV13
TGTGCCAGCAGGGGACAGGGGGCCACCGGGGAGCTGTTTTTT | CASRGQGATGELFF | TRBJ2-2 | TRBD1 | - | TRBV3-1/TRBV3-2
TGCGCCAGCAGCTTGGGTGGACTAGCGGGAGCCACCGGGGAGCTGTTTTTT | CASSLGGLAGATGELFF | TRBJ2-2 | TRBD2 | - | TRBV5-1
TGTGCCAGCAGCTTACAGGAGACCCAGTACTTC | CASSLQETQYF | TRBJ2-5 | - | - | TRBV7-8
TGTGCCAGCAGCCAAGAATCAGGGGGCCGGGGGCAGCCCCAGCATTTT | CASSQESGGRGQPQHF | TRBJ1-5 | TRBD1 | - | TRBV4-2
TGTGCCAGCAGGGGGCTTTTGTCTCAAAAGGGGGATCAGCCCCAGCATTTT | CASRGLLSQKGDQPQHF | TRBJ1-5 | - | - | TRBV28
TGTGCCAGCAGTGAGAGGGACAGCTCCTACGAGCAGTACTTC | CASSERDSSYEQYF | TRBJ2-7 | TRBD1 | - | TRBV28
TGCGCCAGCAGTCGGGCGGGGGGCACAGATACGCAGTATTTT | CASSRAGGTDTQYF | TRBJ2-3 | TRBD2 | - | TRBV5-1
TGTGCCAGCAGTCAAATAGCGGAAGGCTCCTACGAGCAGTACTTC | CASSQIAEGSYEQYF | TRBJ2-7 | - | - | TRBV28
TGTGCCAGCAGTGAAGACCAAGGGGGCTGGGGAAACACCATATATTTT | CASSEDQGGWGNTIYF | TRBJ1-3 | TRBD1 | - | TRBV2
TGTGCCAGCAGTTTGTCCGGGGGGGACAATGAGCAGTTCTTC | CASSLSGGDNEQFF | TRBJ2-1 | TRBD2 | - | TRBV28
TGTGCCAGCAGTTTATGGGCCCCGGAGGTCGCGAACACCGGGGAGCTGTTTTTT | CASSLWAPEVANTGELFF | TRBJ2-2 | - | - | TRBV27
TGTGCCAGCAGCGTCCGGACTAGCGGGTTAGCCAAAAACATTCAGTACTTC | CASSVRTSGLAKNIQYF | TRBJ2-4 | TRBD2 | - | TRBV7-2
TGTGCCAGTAGTATAACGCGCGGGGGAGAGCAGTACTTC | CASSITRGGEQYF | TRBJ2-7 | TRBD2 | - | TRBV19
TGTGCCAGCAGCACGGGGGGCGCTTACACTGAAGCTTTCTTT | CASSTGGAYTEAFF | TRBJ1-1 | - | - | TRBV7-9
TGTGCCAGCTCGCGGGGACTCTCCTACGAGCAGTACTTC | CASSRGLSYEQYF | TRBJ2-7 | - | - | TRBV18
TGTGCCAGCAGTTACTCGCAACAGGGAAGAGCTGAAGCTTTCTTT | CASSYSQQGRAEAFF | TRBJ1-1 | - | once | TRBV6-2/TRBV6-3
TGTGCCAGCAGCCAAGACACCGGCTCCTACAATGAGCAGTTCTTC | CASSQDTGSYNEQFF | TRBJ2-1 | - | - | TRBV4-2
TGTGCCAGCAGCTTGGAGGACACTCATACGCAGTATTTT | CASSLEDTHTQYF | TRBJ2-3 | - | - | TRBV5-8
TGTGCCAGTAGTATAGAGGGCGGGATCTTGAACACTGAAGCTTTCTTT | CASSIEGGILNTEAFF | TRBJ1-1 | - | - | TRBV19
TGTGCCAGCAGCCTGAGGGGCAGGGGCTCTAATGAAAAACTGTTTTTT | CASSLRGRGSNEKLFF | TRBJ1-4 | - | once | TRBV16
TGTGCCAGCAGTTCAGGACAGGGGGAGAACAATCAGCCCCAGCATTTT | CASSSGQGENNQPQHF | TRBJ1-5 | TRBD1 | - | TRBV7-8
TGTGCCAGCTCACCGGGACTAGCGGGAGTGATCGCCGGGGAGCTGTTTTTT | CASSPGLAGVIAGELFF | TRBJ2-2 | TRBD2 | - | TRBV18